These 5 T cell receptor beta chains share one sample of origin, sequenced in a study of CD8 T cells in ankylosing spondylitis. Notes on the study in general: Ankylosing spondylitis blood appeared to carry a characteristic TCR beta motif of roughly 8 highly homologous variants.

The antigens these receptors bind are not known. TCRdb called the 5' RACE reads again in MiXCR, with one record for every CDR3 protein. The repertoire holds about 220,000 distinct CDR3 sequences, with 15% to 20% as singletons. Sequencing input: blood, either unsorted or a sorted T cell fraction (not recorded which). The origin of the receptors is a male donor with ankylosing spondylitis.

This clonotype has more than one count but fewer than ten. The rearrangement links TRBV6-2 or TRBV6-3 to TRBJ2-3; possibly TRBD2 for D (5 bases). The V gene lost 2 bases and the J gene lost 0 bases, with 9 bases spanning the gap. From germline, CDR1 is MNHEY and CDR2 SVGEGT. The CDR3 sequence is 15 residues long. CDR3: CASSYATTSTDTQYF. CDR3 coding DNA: TGTGCCAGCAGTTACGCGACTACCAGCACAGATACGCAGTATTTT.

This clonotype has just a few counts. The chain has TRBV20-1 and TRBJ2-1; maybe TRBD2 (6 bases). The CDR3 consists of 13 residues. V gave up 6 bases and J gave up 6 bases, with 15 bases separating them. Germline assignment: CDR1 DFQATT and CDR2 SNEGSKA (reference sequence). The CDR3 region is CSADLREPNEQFF. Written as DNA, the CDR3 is TGCAGTGCAGACCTTCGGGAGCCCAATGAGCAGTTCTTC.

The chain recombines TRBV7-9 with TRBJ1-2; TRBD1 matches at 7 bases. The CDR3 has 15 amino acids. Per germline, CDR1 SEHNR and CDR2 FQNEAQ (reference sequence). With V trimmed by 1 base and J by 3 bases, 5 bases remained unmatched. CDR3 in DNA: TGTGCCAGCAGCTTAGTACAGGGGAATTACTATGGCTACACCTTC. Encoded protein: CASSLVQGNYYGYTF.

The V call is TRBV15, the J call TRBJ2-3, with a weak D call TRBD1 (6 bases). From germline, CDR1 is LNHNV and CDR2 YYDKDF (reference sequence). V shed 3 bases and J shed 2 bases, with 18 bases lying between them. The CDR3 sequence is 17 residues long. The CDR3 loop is CATSRVTLTGVTDTQYF. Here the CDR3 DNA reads TGTGCCACCAGCAGGGTTACCTTGACAGGAGTCACAGATACGCAGTATTTT.

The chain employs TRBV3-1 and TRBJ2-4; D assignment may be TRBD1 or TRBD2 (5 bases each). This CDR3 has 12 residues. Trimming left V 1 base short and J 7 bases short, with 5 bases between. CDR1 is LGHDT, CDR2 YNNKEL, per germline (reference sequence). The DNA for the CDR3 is TGTGCCAGCAGCCAAGGGGGGAACATTCAGTACTTC. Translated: CASSQGGNIQYF.